This T cell receptor (beta chain) was identified during a study of patients and donors after allogeneic stem cell transplantation. Trimming left V 4 bases short and J 4 bases short, with 10 bases between. The CDR3 contains 14 residues. TCRdb recomputed calls from the RT-PCR reads with MiXCR, one row per CDR3 protein. The sample holds over 350,000 distinct CDR3 sequences; 16% are singletons and the top ten take around 6.8%. This clonotype was detected only a few times. This sequence originates from a human donor who was either an allogeneic HSCT recipient or a stem cell or donor lymphocyte infusion donor (not recorded which). It is not recorded whose cells these are; they may come from a transplant donor. The sequenced sample was blood, either unsorted or a sorted T cell fraction (not recorded which). This sequence joins TRBV12-3 or TRBV12-4 and TRBJ1-4, with a tentative D call TRBD1 (5 bases). This chain's CDR3 is CASSSPGSNEKLFF. Here the CDR3 DNA reads TGTGCCAGCAGTTCCCCAGGGAGTAATGAAAAACTGTTTTTT.